These 19 T cell receptor beta chains originate from one sample sequenced in a study of shared clonotypes between healthy human individuals. The table came from immunoSEQ multiplex PCR; TCRdb's copy has only in-frame clones and leaves some out. The sample yields 2 million to 3 million clones, 93% seen once. The sample comprised naive CD4+ T cells from PBMCs. Noted subset: CD45RA+ positively selected. The receptors originated from a man aged 18 to 29 in good health. Some clones in this sample may be carry-over from other donors' samples.

The V and J genes are TRBV10-3 and TRBJ1-4; D gene ambiguous. Trimming shortened V by 3 bases and J by 0 bases, and 8 bases separated the two germline ends. Germline-derived CDR1 and CDR2 are ENHRY and SYGVKD. CDR3 length: 15 residues. The CDR3 loop is CAISDRGATNEKLFF. In DNA, the CDR3 is TGTGCCATCAGTGACCGGGGAGCAACTAATGAAAAACTGTTTTTT.

The chain is built from TRBV9 and TRBJ2-1; D remains ambiguous. The length of the CDR3 is 13 residues. Trimming removed 0 bases from V and 7 bases from J, with 8 bases in between. CDR1 SGDLS and CDR2 YYNGEE come from the germline V gene. CDR3 in DNA: TGTGCCAGCAGCGTAGCGGCGCTTAATGAGCAGTTCTTC. Translating gives CASSVAALNEQFF.

A note on this clone: Distinct nucleotide sequences in the sample also encode this CDR3. The V call is TRBV28, the J call TRBJ1-5; D remains ambiguous. The germline V and J ends were trimmed by 4 bases and 8 bases, with 6 bases remaining between them. Germline CDR1 reads MDHEN; CDR2 reads SYDVKM. The CDR3 is made up of 11 amino acids. CDR3 amino acids: CASSSREPQHF. The CDR3 DNA follows: TGTGCCAGCAGTTCCCGGGAGCCCCAGCATTTT.

The J gene is TRBJ2-7, the V gene TRBV6-5; no clear D gene. The CDR3 is 16 amino acids. Germline V gene lookup returns CDR1 MNHEY and CDR2 SVGAGI. V was clipped by 2 bases and J by 2 bases, with 16 bases between them. This chain's CDR3 is CASSYAGSGATYEQYF. Written as DNA, the CDR3 is TGTGCCAGCAGTTACGCTGGCTCGGGTGCCACCTACGAGCAGTACTTC.

CDR3 loop: CASSLTGSYGYTF. For the CDR3, the DNA is TGTGCCAGTAGTCTAACAGGGAGCTATGGCTACACCTTC. V and J are TRBV19 and TRBJ1-2; a possible D gene is TRBD1 (6 bases). Germline-derived CDR1 and CDR2 are LNHDA and SQIVND (reference sequence). Trimming pared 5 bases from V and 4 bases from J, leaving 11 bases between. There are 13 residues in the CDR3.

The chain employs TRBV28 and TRBJ2-7, with D tentatively TRBD2 (5 bases). Deletions cut 10 bases from V and 3 bases from J, with 19 bases between. Germline loops: CDR1 MDHEN, CDR2 SYDVKM. The length of the CDR3 is 14 residues. This CDR3 reads CATYPNLARYEQYF. In DNA form, the CDR3 reads TGTGCCACCTACCCCAACCTAGCTCGCTACGAGCAGTACTTC.

Points on this clone: Other nucleotide sequences in the sample specify the same CDR3. The chain joins TRBV5-1 to TRBJ2-5; TRBD2 agrees at 10 bases. Germline V gene lookup returns CDR1 SGHRS and CDR2 YFSETQ. The CDR3 contains 15 residues. V dropped 2 bases and J dropped 1; count of bases not matched to a gene: 2. CDR3 amino acids: CASSFGLAVQETQYF. CDR3 DNA: TGCGCCAGCAGCTTCGGACTAGCGGTCCAAGAGACCCAGTACTTC. Based on the CDR3 plus reference TRBV5-1 and TRBJ2-5, the full variable domain is KAGVTQTPRYLIKTRGQQVTLSCSPISGHRSVSWYQQTPGQGLQFLFEYFSETQRNKGNFPGRFSGRQFSNSRSEMNVSTLELGDSALYLCASSFGLAVQETQYFGPGTRLLVL.

The CDR3 region is CASTRTGPYEAFF. The DNA of the CDR3 is TGTGCCAGCACCAGGACAGGCCCCTATGAAGCTTTCTTT. The chain is built from TRBV11-2 and TRBJ1-1; 7 bases align to TRBD1. V shed 7 bases, J shed 7 bases, and the junction held 9 bases outside the gene matches. CDR3 length equals 13 residues. Germline assignment: CDR1 SGHAT and CDR2 FQNNGV. The full variable domain, its missing parts supplied by reference TRBV11-2 and TRBJ1-1, is EAGVAQSPRYKIIEKRQSVAFWCNPISGHATLYWYQQILGQGPKLLIQFQNNGVVDDSQLPKDRFSAERLKGVDSTLKIQPAKLEDSAVYLCASTRTGPYEAFFGQGTRLTVV.

This clone was observed once. This chain connects TRBV30 to TRBJ2-7; TRBD2 matches 8 bases. CDR1 is GTSNPN, CDR2 SVGIG, per germline (reference sequence). CDR3 size: 12 residues. The J segment lost 3 bases and the V segment lost 6 bases, leaving 4 bases of the junction unmatched. CDR3: CACSAGGYEQYF. In DNA, the CDR3 is TGTGCCTGTAGCGCGGGAGGCTACGAGCAGTACTTC.

The genes are TRBV2 and TRBJ2-5; D not certain. The assigned J gene may be wrong: the sequence end matches TRBJ2-7 better. The V gene's germline CDR1 is SNHLY and CDR2 FYNNEI. The CDR3 has 15 residues. The CDR3 DNA is TGTGCCAGCAGCCAAGAAATGGGGTCGGCCTACGAGCAGTACTTC. It codes for CASSQEMGSAYEQYF.

This chain joins TRBV18 and TRBJ2-2, with D perhaps TRBD1 or TRBD2 (5 bases each). Germline CDR1 is KGHSH and CDR2 is LQKENI. The length of the CDR3 is 14 residues. The V end lost 9 bases, the J end lost 5 bases, and 16 bases lay between the germline ends. The CDR3: CASSGTQSTGELFF. The CDR3 DNA reads TGTGCCAGTTCCGGGACCCAAAGTACCGGGGAGCTGTTTTTT.

In the case of this clone: This sample also contains other DNA sequences that code for the same CDR3. This chain uses TRBV7-3 with TRBJ2-7, with a weak D call TRBD1 (6 bases). CDR1 SGHTA and CDR2 FQGTGA come from the germline V gene. The CDR3 sequence is 14 residues long. Trimming took 4 bases from V and 6 from J, leaving 16 bases between them. The CDR3 nucleotides read TGTGCCAGCAGCTCTGGGGGCACTCGCTCCGAGCAGTACTTC. This gives the protein CASSSGGTRSEQYF.

CDR3 nucleotide sequence: TGTGCCAGTAGTATGTCGCCGGGCTTGAACACTGAAGCTTTCTTT. This codes for CASSMSPGLNTEAFF. The V and J genes are TRBV19 and TRBJ1-1; D is unclear. The CDR3 loop spans 15 amino acids. Trimming removed 3 bases at V and 0 bases at J, with 11 bases between. The germline CDR1 and CDR2 sequences are LNHDA and SQIVND (reference sequence).

The chain recombines TRBV7-2 with TRBJ2-5; no reliable D call. The CDR3 runs to 15 residues. Trimming removed 5 bases from V and 7 bases from J, with 20 bases in between. Germline V gene sequence: CDR1 SGHTA, CDR2 FQGNSA. The CDR3 DNA sequence: TGTGCCAGCAGCCAACCGGGCCAACCCATTGGGACCCAGTACTTC. This encodes CASSQPGQPIGTQYF.

V is TRBV28 and J is TRBJ2-3; D is unresolved. The V and J ends lost 4 bases and 2 bases respectively, with 10 bases between them. The CDR3 is made up of 14 amino acids. The germline CDR1 and CDR2 sequences are MDHEN and SYDVKM. In DNA, the CDR3 is TGTGCCAGCAGTTCCCCCTTGGACACAGATACGCAGTATTTT. Amino acid sequence: CASSSPLDTDTQYF.

The chain recombines TRBV11-2 with TRBJ1-1; TRBD1 might be the D (5 bases). The CDR3 is made up of 15 amino acids. Deletions cut 1 base from V and 1 base from J, with 10 bases between. CDR1 is SGHAT and CDR2 is FQNNGV in the germline V gene. The CDR3 sequence is CASSLAGTANTEAFF. The CDR3 DNA follows: TGTGCCAGCAGCTTAGCAGGGACGGCGAACACTGAAGCTTTCTTT.

J is TRBJ2-7 and V is TRBV7-8, with a tentative D call TRBD1 (5 bases). The CDR3 runs to 15 residues. V was shortened by 1 base and J by 2 bases, with 12 bases between the two germline ends. The germline V gene encodes CDR1 SGHVS and CDR2 FQNEAQ. CDR3: CASSLGRQSTYEQYF. The DNA for the CDR3 is TGTGCCAGCAGCTTAGGGAGACAGTCTACCTACGAGCAGTACTTC.

Here the CDR3 reads CASSEGGPPYYEQYF. The CDR3 region has the DNA TGTGCCAGCAGCGAAGGAGGGCCCCCTTACTACGAGCAGTACTTC. This rearrangement joins TRBV11-2 to TRBJ2-7, with TRBD2 as a possible D gene (6 bases). The CDR3 extends over 15 amino acids. Germline V lookup: CDR1 SGHAT, CDR2 FQNNGV. V lost 5 bases and J lost 3, with 17 bases in between.

Concerning this clone itself: Compared with germline, one end of the junction differs, possibly owing to a read error. The rearrangement links TRBV7-2 to TRBJ2-5; TRBD1 aligns across 7 bases. The CDR3 is made up of 12 amino acids. Germline V gives CDR1 SGHTA, CDR2 FQGNSA. The CDR3 protein is CASSLPLQGKDF. The CDR3 region has the DNA TGTGCCAGCAGCTTACCGTTACAGGGGAAGGACTTC.